Listed here are 5 T cell receptor beta chains from one sample, sequenced in a study of cytomegalovirus exposure and HLA in healthy donors. It was with 60 Vbeta and 13 Jbeta primers that the PCR ran. Libraries were prepared by immunoSEQ multiplex PCR; TCRdb keeps only in-frame clonotypes and omits some of them. The table records about 150,000 clones, around 80% of them present only once. Sequencing was done on a sample of PBMCs. The receptors stem from a woman in her 30s in good health and CMV-seropositive.

The V and J genes are TRBV29-1 and TRBJ1-2; D perhaps matches TRBD1 (5 bases). CDR3 length equals 13 residues. CDR1 and CDR2 from the germline V gene are SQVTM and ANQGSEA. Trimming removed 3 bases at V and 2 bases at J, with 10 bases between. The CDR3 DNA follows: TGCAGCGTTGAGGGGGGGAACAACTATGGCTACACCTTC. Its protein product is CSVEGGNNYGYTF.

The V gene is TRBV15, the J gene TRBJ2-1; maybe TRBD2 (7 bases). V lost 6 bases to trimming and J lost 1 base, with 13 bases between them. Germline CDR1 and CDR2: LNHNV and YYDKDF (reference sequence). The CDR3 length is 15 residues. Here the CDR3 DNA reads TGTGCCACCAGAGGGGGGAGGGCGTCCTACAATGAGCAGTTCTTC. Translation: CATRGGRASYNEQFF.

Only a few counts were recorded for this clone. The chain recombines TRBV9 with TRBJ2-5; D might be TRBD2 (5 bases). Germline loops: CDR1 SGDLS, CDR2 YYNGEE. The length of the CDR3 is 12 residues. The V and J ends lost 0 bases and 5 bases respectively, with 5 bases between them. The CDR3 is CASSVGEETQYF. CDR3 in DNA: TGTGCCAGCAGCGTAGGGGAGGAGACCCAGTACTTC.

J is TRBJ1-5 and V is TRBV30; the match to TRBD1 covers 7 bases. The CDR3 totals 17 residues. V lost 3 bases and J lost 0; bases outside the gene matches: 11. Per germline, CDR1 GTSNPN and CDR2 SVGIG (reference sequence). Written as DNA, the CDR3 is TGTGCCTGGAGGCCATCGGGGACAGCTTATAGCAATCAGCCCCAGCATTTT. Its translation is CAWRPSGTAYSNQPQHF.

The chain is built from TRBV27 and TRBJ2-1; the match to TRBD2 covers 16 bases. The CDR3 sequence is 15 residues long. Germline lookup yields CDR1 MNHEY and CDR2 SMNVEV (reference sequence). With 6 bases clipped from V and 8 bases from J, the junction kept 4 bases outside the gene matches. CDR3 DNA sequence: TGTGCCAGCAGCCTCGGGACTAGCGGGAGGGATGAGCAGTTCTTC. This translates into CASSLGTSGRDEQFF.